The sequence of this T cell receptor (beta chain) was determined in a study of lymphopenia after photon versus proton radiotherapy. Comments on this clone: Its matching antigen is unknown.

Per the germline V gene, CDR1 is KGHSH and CDR2 is LQKENI. CDR3 length: 15 amino acids. V was shortened by 0 bases and J by 0 bases, with 9 bases between the two germline ends. Whole-study results and caveats: Post-nadir diversity loss with photons came from oligoclonal expansion, particularly CD8+ Temra cells. Photon-treated patients lost naive T cells and TCR diversity; proton-treated stayed stable. Authors raise, but do not show, better survival with proton therapy.

Libraries were prepared by immunoSEQ multiplex PCR; TCRdb keeps only in-frame clonotypes and omits some of them. The sample records some 170,000 clones, roughly nine tenths being singletons. The sequences come from peripheral blood, collected from a patient treated with photon-based radiotherapy. V is TRBV18 and J is TRBJ2-7, with D uncertain. This receptor was identified in a man aged 45 to 65 with gastric cancer. This CDR3 reads CASSPPPPSSYEQYF. CDR3 in DNA: TGTGCCAGCTCACCACCTCCACCGAGCTCCTACGAGCAGTACTTC. The complete variable domain, with remaining parts taken from reference TRBV18 and TRBJ2-7, reads NAGVMQNPRHLVRRRGQEARLRCSPMKGHSHVYWYRQLPEEGLKFMVYLQKENIIDESGMPKERFSAEFPKEGPSILRIQQVVRGDSAAYFCASSPPPPSSYEQYFGPGTRLTVT.